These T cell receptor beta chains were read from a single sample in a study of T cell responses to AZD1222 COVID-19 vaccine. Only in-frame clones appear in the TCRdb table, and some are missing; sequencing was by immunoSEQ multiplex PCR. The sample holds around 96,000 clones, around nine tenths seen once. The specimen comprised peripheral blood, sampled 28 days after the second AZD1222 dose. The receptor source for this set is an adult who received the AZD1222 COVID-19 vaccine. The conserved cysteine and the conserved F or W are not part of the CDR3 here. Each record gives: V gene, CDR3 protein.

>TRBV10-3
AISVESSQPQH
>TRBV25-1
ASSGVPGDVFFGYT
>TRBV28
ASSLYPSGARVTYGYT
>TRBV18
ASSPPREVDNYGYT
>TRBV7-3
ASSMVPSPTAGTMNTEAF
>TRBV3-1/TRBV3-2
ASSPLLAGGQNEQF
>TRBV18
ASSPGQGAGNTIY
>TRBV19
ARFQGIGTGELF
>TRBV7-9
ASSLLSGPRNEQF
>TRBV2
ASSTQGAHNEQF
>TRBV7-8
ASSLNEKLF
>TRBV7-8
ASSLGPSGAPETQY
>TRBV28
ASSQGQIYGYT
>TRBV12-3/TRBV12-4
ASSRERNTEAF
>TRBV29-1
SVAGGGYGYT
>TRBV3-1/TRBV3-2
ASSLPTTSGLAGSYNEQF
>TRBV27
ATRGGTGLHEQY
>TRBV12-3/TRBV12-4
ASSSGTVAF
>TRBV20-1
SASLTGTSGSGTQY
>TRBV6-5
ASTVRKDYGYT
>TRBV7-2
ASSLAVGRGDNEQF
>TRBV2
ASSEEGASNQPQH
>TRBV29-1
SVDVAYEQF
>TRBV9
ASSVGPSTEQF
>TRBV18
ASSPGRLSNQPQH
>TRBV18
ASGGQGYEQY
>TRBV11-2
ASSLAGGGGLAQETQY
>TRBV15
ATSYLGQNTDTQY
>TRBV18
ASSPSDRGRGNSPLH
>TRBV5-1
ASSSGQQYNEQF
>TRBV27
ASSLKGFYGYT
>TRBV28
ASSFLGGGYT
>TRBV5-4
ASSPRGLAGNEQF
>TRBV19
ASSPRRQGLWTEAF
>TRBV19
ASSIYTTGGYQPQH
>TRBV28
ARAPDSNQPQH
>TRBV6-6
ASRTSVAGPEKLF
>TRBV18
ASSPPPQGYNEQF
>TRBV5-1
ASSFGGGANYGYT
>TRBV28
AIGQGFNEQF